The 3 T cell receptor beta chains in this list originate from one sample, sequenced in a study of T cells in Graves' hyperthyroidism and ophthalmopathy. Amplification of TCR beta CDR3 regions was performed using RNA transcripts as template. The HTBI primer set served for first-round RT-PCR of the TCR CDR3. TCRdb called the multiplex PCR reads again in MiXCR, with one record for every CDR3 protein. The sample lists around 210,000 distinct CDR3 sequences; about a sixth were seen once. Material: blood. Every receptor here comes from a woman aged 45-65 years with Graves' hyperthyroidism.

This clonotype was counted many times. The V call is TRBV5-1, the J call TRBJ1-1; D is unresolved. The CDR3 loop spans 15 amino acids. Germline CDR1 SGHRS, CDR2 YFSETQ. V lost 0 bases to trimming and J lost 0 bases, with 9 bases between them. CDR3 DNA: TGCGCCAGCAGCTTGGGTGGACCCATGAACACTGAAGCTTTCTTT. The encoded protein is CASSLGGPMNTEAFF.

This clonotype was observed a handful of times. The chain recombines TRBV4-2 with TRBJ2-1; D gene ambiguous. Looked up from germline, CDR1 is LGHNA and CDR2 is YNFKEQ. CDR3 size: 16 residues. Trimming took 0 bases from V and 0 from J, leaving 9 bases between them. The chain's CDR3 is CASSQDVLSSYNEQFF. The CDR3 coding sequence is TGTGCCAGCAGCCAAGATGTGCTAAGCTCCTACAATGAGCAGTTCTTC.

The chain has TRBV5-1 and TRBJ2-2; 7 nucleotides line up with TRBD1. J lost 0 bases, V lost 3 bases, and 5 bases had no gene match. The CDR3 consists of 16 residues. Germline CDR1 is SGHRS and CDR2 is YFSETQ. The CDR3: CASSSLGTANTGELFF. The CDR3 DNA reads TGCGCCAGCAGCTCCCTAGGGACAGCGAACACCGGGGAGCTGTTTTTT.